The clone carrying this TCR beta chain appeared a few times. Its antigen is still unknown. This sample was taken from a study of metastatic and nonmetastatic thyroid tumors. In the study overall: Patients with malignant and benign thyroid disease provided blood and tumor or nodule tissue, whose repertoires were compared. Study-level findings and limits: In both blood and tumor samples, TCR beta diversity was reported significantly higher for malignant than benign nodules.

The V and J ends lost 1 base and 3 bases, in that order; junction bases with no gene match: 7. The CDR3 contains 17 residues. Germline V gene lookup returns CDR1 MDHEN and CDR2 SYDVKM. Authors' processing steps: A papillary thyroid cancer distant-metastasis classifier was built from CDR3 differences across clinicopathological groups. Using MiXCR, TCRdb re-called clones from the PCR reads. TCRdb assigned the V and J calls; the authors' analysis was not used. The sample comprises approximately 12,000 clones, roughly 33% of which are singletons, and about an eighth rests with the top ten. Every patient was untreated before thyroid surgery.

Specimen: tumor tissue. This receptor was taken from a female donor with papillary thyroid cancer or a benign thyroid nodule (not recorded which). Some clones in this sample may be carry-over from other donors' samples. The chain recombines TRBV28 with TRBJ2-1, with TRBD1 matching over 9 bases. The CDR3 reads CASSLSGTGPYYNEQFF. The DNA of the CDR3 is TGTGCCAGCAGTTTATCGGGGACAGGGCCTTACTACAATGAGCAGTTCTTC.